This TCR beta chain was identified during a study of T cells after yellow fever vaccination. The study's findings and limits: Repertoires obtained by FACS sorting could include abundant clonotypes that entered as contaminants from the bulk population. Weaker overall, the secondary response nonetheless peaked faster (day 5 versus 15). Most primary-vaccination clones recurred post-booster (about 96% CD4, about 90% CD8).

To note about this clonotype: Antigen: not known.

CDR3 length: 11 amino acids. V lost 6 bases and J lost 2, with 6 bases in between. CDR1 is SQVTM and CDR2 is ANQGSEA in the germline V gene. MiXCR, run by TCRdb on the 5' RACE reads, gives a single entry per CDR3 protein. The sample has under 400,000 distinct CDR3 sequences; around 10% are singletons. The sequenced sample was PBMCs, obtained on the day of the first yellow fever vaccination. The chain has TRBV29-1 and TRBJ2-3, with D perhaps assigned TRBD1 or TRBD2 (5 bases each). The receptor was isolated from a man younger than 30 who received the YFV17D yellow fever vaccine. The CDR3 coding sequence is TGCAGCGTGGGGGACACAGATACGCAGTATTTT. Its translation is CSVGDTDTQYF.